The sequence of this TCR beta chain was determined in a study of regulatory and conventional T cells in RAG deficiency. Points from the study as a whole: Shorter CDR3s in all patient subsets; >75% Treg-Tconv overlap in Omenn.

Blood CD4+ CD25-high CD127-low regulatory T cells supplied the genomic DNA template. On this clone itself: Its specificity is unknown.

V lost 3 bases, J lost 8 bases, and 7 bases lay in between. The CDR3 sequence is 11 residues long. Germline V gene lookup returns CDR1 DFQATT and CDR2 SNEGSKA (reference sequence). The table came from immunoSEQ multiplex PCR; TCRdb's copy has only in-frame clones and leaves some out. The sample has tens of thousands of clones, around nine tenths seen once. These data also featured in a second study, about regulatory T cells. That study reports: The primer mix had 52 TRBV and 13 TRBJ primers. Patient repertoires had restricted TRB V-J pairs and skewed V and J usage, most in Tregs.

J is TRBJ1-4 and V is TRBV20-1; possibly TRBD1 for D (5 bases). The sequence was collected from a human donor in good health. The sample consisted of Tregs sorted from blood. CDR3 sequence (DNA): TGCAGTGCTAGTAGGACAGAAAAACTGTTTTTT. This encodes CSASRTEKLFF.